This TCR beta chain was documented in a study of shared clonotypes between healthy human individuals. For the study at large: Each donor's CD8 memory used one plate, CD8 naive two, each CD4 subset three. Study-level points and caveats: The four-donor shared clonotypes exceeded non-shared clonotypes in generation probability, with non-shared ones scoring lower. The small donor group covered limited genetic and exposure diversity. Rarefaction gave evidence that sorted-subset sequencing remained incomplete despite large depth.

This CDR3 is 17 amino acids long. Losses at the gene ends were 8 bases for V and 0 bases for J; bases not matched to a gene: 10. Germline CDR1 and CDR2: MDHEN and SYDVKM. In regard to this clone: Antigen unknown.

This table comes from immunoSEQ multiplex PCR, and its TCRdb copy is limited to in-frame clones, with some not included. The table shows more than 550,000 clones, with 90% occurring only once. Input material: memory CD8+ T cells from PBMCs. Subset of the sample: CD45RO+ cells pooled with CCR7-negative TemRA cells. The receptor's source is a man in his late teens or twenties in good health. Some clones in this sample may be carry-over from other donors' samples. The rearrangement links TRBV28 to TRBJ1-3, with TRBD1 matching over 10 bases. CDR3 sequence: CASGTMTGGYSGNTIYF. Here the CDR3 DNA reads TGTGCCAGCGGAACTATGACAGGGGGCTACTCTGGAAACACCATATATTTT.